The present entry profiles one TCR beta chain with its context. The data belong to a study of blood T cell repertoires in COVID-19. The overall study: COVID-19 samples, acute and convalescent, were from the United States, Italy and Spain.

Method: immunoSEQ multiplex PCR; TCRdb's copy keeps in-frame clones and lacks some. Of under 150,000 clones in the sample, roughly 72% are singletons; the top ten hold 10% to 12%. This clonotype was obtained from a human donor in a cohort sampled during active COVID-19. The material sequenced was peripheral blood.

The CDR3 bases are TGTGCCAGCAGTTTCCTCGTAGGGGACTCCTACGAGCAGTACTTC. Translated, it gives CASSFLVGDSYEQYF. The chain has TRBV28 and TRBJ2-7, with D perhaps matching TRBD1 (5 bases). The V end was cut by 3 bases, the J end by 0 bases, with 12 bases between. This CDR3 spans 15 amino acids. The germline CDR1 and CDR2 sequences are MDHEN and SYDVKM.